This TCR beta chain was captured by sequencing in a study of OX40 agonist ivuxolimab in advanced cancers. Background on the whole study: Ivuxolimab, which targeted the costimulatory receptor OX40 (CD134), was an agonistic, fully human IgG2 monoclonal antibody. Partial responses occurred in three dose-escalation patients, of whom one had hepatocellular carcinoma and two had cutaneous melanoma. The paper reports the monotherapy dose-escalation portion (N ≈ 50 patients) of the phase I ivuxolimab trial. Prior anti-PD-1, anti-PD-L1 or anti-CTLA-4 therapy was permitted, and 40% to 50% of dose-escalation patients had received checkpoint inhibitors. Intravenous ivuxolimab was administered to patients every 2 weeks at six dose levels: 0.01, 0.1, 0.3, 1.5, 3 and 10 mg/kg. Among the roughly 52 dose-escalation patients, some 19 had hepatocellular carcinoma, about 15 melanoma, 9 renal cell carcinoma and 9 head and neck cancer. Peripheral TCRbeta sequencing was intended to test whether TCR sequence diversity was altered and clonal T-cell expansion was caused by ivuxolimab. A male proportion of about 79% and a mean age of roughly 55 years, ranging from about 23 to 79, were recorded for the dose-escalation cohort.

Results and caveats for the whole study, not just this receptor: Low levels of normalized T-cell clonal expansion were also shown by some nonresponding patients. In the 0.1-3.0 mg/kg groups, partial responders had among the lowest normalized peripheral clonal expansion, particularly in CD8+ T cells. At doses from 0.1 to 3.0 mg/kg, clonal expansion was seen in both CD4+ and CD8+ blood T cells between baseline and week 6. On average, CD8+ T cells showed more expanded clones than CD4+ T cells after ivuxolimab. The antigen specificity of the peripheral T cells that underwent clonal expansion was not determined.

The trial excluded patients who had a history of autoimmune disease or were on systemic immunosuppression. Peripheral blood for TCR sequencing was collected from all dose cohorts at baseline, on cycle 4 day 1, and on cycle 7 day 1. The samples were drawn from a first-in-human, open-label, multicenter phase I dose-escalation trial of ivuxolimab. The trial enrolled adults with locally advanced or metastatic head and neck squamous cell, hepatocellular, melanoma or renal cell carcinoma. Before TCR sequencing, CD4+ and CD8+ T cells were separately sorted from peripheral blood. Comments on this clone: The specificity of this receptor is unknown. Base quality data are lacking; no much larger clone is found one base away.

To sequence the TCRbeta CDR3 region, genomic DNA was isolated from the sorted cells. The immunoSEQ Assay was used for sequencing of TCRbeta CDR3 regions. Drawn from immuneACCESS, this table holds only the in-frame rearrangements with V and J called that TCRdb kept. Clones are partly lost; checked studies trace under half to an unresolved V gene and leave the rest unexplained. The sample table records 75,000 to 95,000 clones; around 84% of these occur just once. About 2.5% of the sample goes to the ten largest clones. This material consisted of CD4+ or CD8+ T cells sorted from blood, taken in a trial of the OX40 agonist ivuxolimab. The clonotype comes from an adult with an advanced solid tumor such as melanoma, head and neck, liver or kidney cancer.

The sequenced DNA is TGTGCCAGTTCCCTCGGGGGCCGGACAGATCAGCCCCAGCATTTT. Its amino acids are CASSLGGRTDQPQHF. The V and J genes are TRBV6-5 and TRBJ1-5; a weak D assignment points to TRBD1 (6 bases agree). V drops 9 bases and J drops 5 bases, leaving 20 bases in between. The germline V gene gives CDR1 as MNHEY and CDR2 as SVGAGI. The CDR3 covers 15 residues, taking in both the cysteine and the phenylalanine. The CDR3 DNA has 45 bases and is translated from base 1.